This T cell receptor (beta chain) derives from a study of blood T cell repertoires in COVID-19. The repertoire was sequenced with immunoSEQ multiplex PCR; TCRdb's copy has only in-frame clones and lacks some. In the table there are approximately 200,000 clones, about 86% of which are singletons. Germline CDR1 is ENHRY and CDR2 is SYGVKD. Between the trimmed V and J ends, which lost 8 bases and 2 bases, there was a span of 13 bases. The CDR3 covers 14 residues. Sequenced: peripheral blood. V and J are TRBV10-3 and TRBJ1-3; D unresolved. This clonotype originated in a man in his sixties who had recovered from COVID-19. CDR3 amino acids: CAIASERTGNTIYF. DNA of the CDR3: TGTGCCATCGCCTCGGAGAGGACTGGAAACACCATATATTTT.